This T cell receptor beta chain came from a study of radiotherapy plus CTLA-4 blockade in lung cancer. There are a few counts of this clone. Germline V gene sequence: CDR1 SGHRS, CDR2 YFSETQ. This CDR3 region has 16 residues. Trimming at V came to 1 base and at J to 5 bases, leaving 6 bases not matched to a gene. TCRdb keeps only in-frame clones here, not all; method: immunoSEQ multiplex PCR. The sample lists tens of thousands of clones; around 80% were seen once. The chain links TRBV5-1 to TRBJ2-4; 10 bases line up with TRBD2. This receptor was taken from a human donor with non-small cell lung cancer who had a partial response to radiotherapy plus ipilimumab. The sequenced sample was peripheral blood, obtained from a patient treated with radiotherapy plus ipilimumab. CDR3 region: CASSLFPSGGQNIQYF. The CDR3 DNA follows: TGCGCCAGCAGCTTGTTCCCTAGCGGGGGACAAAACATTCAGTACTTC.